The clone carrying this T cell receptor beta chain has a handful of counts. Its antigen is undetermined. This specimen belongs to a study of T-cell memory formation after mild COVID-19. Findings and caveats of the study: Among contracting clones, CD4+ were mainly CM/EM and CD8+ enriched in EMRA.

The germline CDR1 and CDR2 sequences are DFQATT and SNEGSKA (reference sequence). V was trimmed by 0 bases and J by 2 bases, leaving 14 bases between them. The CDR3 runs 15 residues. A single record per CDR3 protein comes from TCRdb applying MiXCR to the 5' RACE reads. Among around 49,000 distinct CDR3 sequences listed, roughly 27% were seen once. The receptor comes from a young man who had mild COVID-19 (a few samples of this study predate the infection). Cell type and time point are not known. The chain joins TRBV20-1 to TRBJ2-7; D tentatively fits TRBD1 or TRBD2 (5 bases each). The sequencing input was PBMCs or a T cell subset sorted from them (not recorded which). CDR3 loop: CSARDRGRSTYEQYF. CDR3 DNA: TGCAGTGCTAGAGATCGGGGCAGATCAACCTACGAGCAGTACTTC.